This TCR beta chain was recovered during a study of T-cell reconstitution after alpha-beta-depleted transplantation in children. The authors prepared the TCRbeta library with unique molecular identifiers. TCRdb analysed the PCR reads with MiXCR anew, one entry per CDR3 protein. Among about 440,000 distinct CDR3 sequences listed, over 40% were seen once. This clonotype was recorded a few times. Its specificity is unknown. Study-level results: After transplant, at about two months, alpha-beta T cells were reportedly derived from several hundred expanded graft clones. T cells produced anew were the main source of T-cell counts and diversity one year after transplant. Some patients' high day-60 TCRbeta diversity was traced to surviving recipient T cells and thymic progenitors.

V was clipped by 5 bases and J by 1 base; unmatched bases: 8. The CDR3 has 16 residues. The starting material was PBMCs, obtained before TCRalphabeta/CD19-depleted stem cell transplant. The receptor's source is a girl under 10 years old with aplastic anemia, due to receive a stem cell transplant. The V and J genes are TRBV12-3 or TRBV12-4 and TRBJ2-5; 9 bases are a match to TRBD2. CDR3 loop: CASSPRAGGLQETQYF. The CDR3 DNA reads TGTGCCAGCAGTCCGAGAGCGGGGGGACTCCAAGAGACCCAGTACTTC.